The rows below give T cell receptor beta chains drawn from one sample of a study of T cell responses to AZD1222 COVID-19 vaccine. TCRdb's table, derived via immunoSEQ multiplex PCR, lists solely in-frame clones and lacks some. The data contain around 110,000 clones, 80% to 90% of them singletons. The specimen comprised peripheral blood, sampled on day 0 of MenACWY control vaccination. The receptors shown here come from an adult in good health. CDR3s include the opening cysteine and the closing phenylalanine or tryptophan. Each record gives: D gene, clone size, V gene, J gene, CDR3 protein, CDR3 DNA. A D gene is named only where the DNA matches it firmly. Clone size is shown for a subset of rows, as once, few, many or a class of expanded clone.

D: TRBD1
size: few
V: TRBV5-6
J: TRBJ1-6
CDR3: CASSHGDRASPLHF
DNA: TGTGCCAGCAGTCATGGGGACAGGGCGTCACCCCTCCACTTT

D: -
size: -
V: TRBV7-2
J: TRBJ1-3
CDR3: CASSHGGPAGNTIYF
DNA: TGTGCCAGCAGCCACGGGGGGCCAGCCGGAAACACCATATATTTT

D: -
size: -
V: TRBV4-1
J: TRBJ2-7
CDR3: CASSQDGRALGNEQYF
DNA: TGCGCCAGCAGCCAAGATGGGCGGGCCTTAGGGAACGAGCAGTACTTC

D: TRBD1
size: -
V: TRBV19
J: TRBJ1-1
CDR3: CASRIGQGGRAEAFF
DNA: TGTGCCAGTAGGATCGGACAGGGCGGAAGGGCTGAAGCTTTCTTT

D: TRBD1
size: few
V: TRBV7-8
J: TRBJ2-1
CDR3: CASSSFGTGAKNEQFF
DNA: TGTGCCAGCAGCTCTTTTGGGACAGGGGCGAAAAATGAGCAGTTCTTC

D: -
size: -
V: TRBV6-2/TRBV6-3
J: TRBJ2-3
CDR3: CASSYGVAQPPQDTDTQYF
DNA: TGTGCCAGCAGTTACGGGGTTGCGCAGCCTCCTCAAGACACAGATACGCAGTATTTT

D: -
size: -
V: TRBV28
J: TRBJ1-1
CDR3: CASSSLIRGNTEAFF
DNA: TGTGCCAGCAGTTCCCTGATCCGGGGGAACACTGAAGCTTTCTTT

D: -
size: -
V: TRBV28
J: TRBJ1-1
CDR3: CASSYDSLGGAEAFF
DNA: TGTGCCAGCAGTTATGACAGCCTTGGGGGGGCTGAAGCTTTCTTT

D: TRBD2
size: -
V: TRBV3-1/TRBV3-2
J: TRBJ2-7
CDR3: CASSHLAGGPGEQYF
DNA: TGTGCCAGCAGCCACTTAGCGGGGGGGCCGGGCGAGCAGTACTTC

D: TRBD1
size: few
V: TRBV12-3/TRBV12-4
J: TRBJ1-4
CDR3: CASSSTGAELFF
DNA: TGTGCCAGCAGTTCGACAGGGGCGGAACTGTTTTTT

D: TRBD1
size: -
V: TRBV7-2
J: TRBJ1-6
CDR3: CASSLVPGQFNSPLHF
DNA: TGTGCCAGCAGCTTGGTCCCGGGACAGTTTAATTCACCCCTCCACTTT

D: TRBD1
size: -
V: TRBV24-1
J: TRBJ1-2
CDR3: CATSDSGTGLYGYTF
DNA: TGTGCCACCAGTGACTCCGGGACAGGGCTCTATGGCTACACCTTC

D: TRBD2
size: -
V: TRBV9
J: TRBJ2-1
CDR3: CASSVEGRGSGEQFF
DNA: TGTGCCAGCAGCGTAGAGGGGAGGGGTAGCGGTGAGCAGTTCTTC

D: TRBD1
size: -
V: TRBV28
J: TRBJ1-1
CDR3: CASSQPGQGSAEAFF
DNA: TGTGCCAGCAGCCAGCCGGGACAGGGAAGTGCTGAAGCTTTCTTT

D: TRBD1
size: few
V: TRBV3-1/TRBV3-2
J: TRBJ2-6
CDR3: CASSPQDLPGTGAAVGSGANVLTF
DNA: TGTGCCAGCAGCCCGCAAGACCTACCCGGGACAGGGGCCGCCGTGGGCTCTGGGGCCAACGTCCTGACTTTC

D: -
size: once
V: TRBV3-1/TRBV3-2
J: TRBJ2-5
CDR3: CASSQYRAFRYF
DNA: TGTGCCAGCAGCCAATACAGAGCGTTCCGGTACTTC

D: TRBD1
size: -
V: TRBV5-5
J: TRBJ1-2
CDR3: CASSLRTGVTYGYTF
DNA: TGTGCCAGCAGCTTGAGGACAGGGGTGACCTATGGCTACACCTTC

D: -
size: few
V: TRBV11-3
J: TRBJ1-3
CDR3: CASRFIGDGNTIYF
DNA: TGTGCCAGCAGGTTCATCGGGGATGGAAACACCATATATTTT

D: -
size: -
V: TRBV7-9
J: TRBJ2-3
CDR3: CASTPGGGRTSTDTQYF
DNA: TGTGCCAGCACGCCCGGAGGGGGCAGGACTAGCACAGATACGCAGTATTTT

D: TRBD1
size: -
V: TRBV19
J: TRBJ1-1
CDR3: CASSIGTGAAAFF
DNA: TGTGCCAGTAGTATAGGCACAGGGGCCGCAGCTTTCTTT

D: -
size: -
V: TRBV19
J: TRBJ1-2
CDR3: CASRPGRDFYGYTF
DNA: TGTGCCAGTAGGCCCGGCAGGGACTTTTATGGCTACACCTTC

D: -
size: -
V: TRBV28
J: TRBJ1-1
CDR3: CASSDPGGSNTEAFF
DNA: TGTGCCAGCAGTGACCCGGGGGGGTCGAACACTGAAGCTTTCTTT